This TCR beta chain was found in a study of blood T cells in healthy people across ages (dated by TCRdb to between 2014 and 2017). Regarding the research as a whole: In model experiments, template switching captured roughly one uniquely barcoded TCR beta cDNA molecule for every two T cells. Two additional independent replicas of 1 million unique cDNA reads from the same blood draw were analyzed for two donors (one aged 18 to 30 and one aged 80 or older). Donors were grouped into four age groups: young (average 16 years), middle-aged (less than 40), aged (around 60) and long-lived (approximately 82). Donors of different ages were randomly distributed across sequencing lanes to avoid experimental bias. Age-related changes in TCR beta repertoire diversity were measured in the study by deep sequencing normalized with unique cDNA molecular identifiers.

The library was built by means of 5' RACE. Sequencing relied on an Illumina HiSeq 2500. A second 7 to 11 cycle PCR used a sample-barcoded 5' primer and a J-beta primer mix. Each TCR beta cDNA molecule received a unique molecular identifier from a template-switch 5' adaptor carrying 12 random nucleotides. At least 2.5 million CDR3-containing paired-end reads were obtained from each sample. First-strand cDNA was synthesized from all RNA with the Mint cDNA synthesis kit, primed by a TRBC-specific oligonucleotide. After uracil-DNA glycosylase treatment, a first 18-cycle PCR used universal primers M1SS and BC2_uni_R on all cDNA. On the authors' methods: Each sample was normalized by randomly selecting 1 million high-quality reads, each carrying a distinct molecular identifier. Reads with shared molecular identifiers were discarded instead of being binned into consensus sequences. CDR3 identification, clonotype clustering and error correction used MiTCR with a Q25 quality threshold and the strictest error-elimination algorithm. A nonparametric unseen species model with Euler transformation was used to estimate a lower bound on total TCR beta diversity. Using fastp trimming at Q25 and MiXCR clonotype assembly, TCRdb reanalyzed the public sequencing data and kept in-frame beta chains. Here each entry gathers all rows of one CDR3 protein and keeps the most common genes and DNA. TCRdb, not the original authors, processed these V and J calls. The sample profile shows hundreds of thousands of distinct CDR3 sequences; 40% to 65% of them were found once. Together, the top ten hold approximately 12% of the sample.

The donors were 40 or so Caucasian individuals from Russia, aged roughly 6 to 100 years, who were systemically healthy. Each donor gave about 9.2 milliliters of peripheral blood, drawn into EDTA-treated Vacutainer tubes. Ficoll-Paque density-gradient centrifugation was used to isolate PBMCs, with at least 7 million obtained per sample. Trizol reagent was used to extract total RNA from PBMCs, with at least 6 micrograms per sample. For every donor, flow cytometry on a PBMC aliquot measured the percentage of naive CD45RAhigh/CD27high T cells. About this clonotype itself: Its target antigen remains unknown. The junction differs from germline at one of its ends, possibly a read error.

Results and caveats for the whole study, not just this receptor: Observed TCR beta diversity per million T cells fell roughly linearly with age, and a significant reduction was already apparent by age roughly 40. Since profiling was done on bulk unsorted PBMCs, naive and antigen-experienced compartments could not be conclusively compared. The long-lived group showed more naive CD4+ T cells, fewer expanded clones and increased TCR diversity than the aged group, suggesting age selection. Because the CMV infection status of the donors was unknown, age-related changes in expanded clonotypes may potentially have been confounded. Estimates of total diversity from one million sequenced T cells were regarded as lower bounds and underestimates. The percentage of naive T cells measured by flow cytometry correlated strongly with observed TCR beta diversity.

This TCR was sampled from a woman at least 80 years old in good health. Sequencing was carried out using blood.

Read as DNA, the sequence is TGTGCCAGCAGCTTACTTCCGGGACTAGCGGGAGGACGCAGCACAGATATGCAGTATTTT. This is translated as CASSLLPGLAGGRSTDMQYF. This chain is built from TRBV7-6 and TRBJ2-3, with 15 middle bases fitting TRBD2. CDR1 SGHVS and CDR2 FNYEAQ were looked up in the germline V gene. The CDR3 contains 20 residues, cysteine and phenylalanine counted. The entry retains the CDR3 DNA only, 60 bases that are in frame from base 1.